Presented here are 26 T cell receptor beta chains from one specimen sequenced in a study of T-cell reconstitution after alpha-beta-depleted transplantation in children. As it was prepared, the TCRbeta library received unique molecular identifiers. TCRdb analysed the PCR reads with MiXCR anew, one entry per CDR3 protein. The table records under 150,000 distinct CDR3 sequences, around 9.8% of them present only once. The sample consisted of PBMCs, mostly from graft donor cells, taken 180 days after TCRalphabeta/CD19-depleted stem cell transplant. The receptor source for this set is a girl less than two years old who had a stem cell transplant for combined immunodeficiency, so the T cells may come from the graft donor.

The V and J genes are TRBV2 and TRBJ2-2; 9 positions agree with TRBD1. The length of the CDR3 is 15 residues. Unmatched junction bases numbered 5, after V lost 5 bases and J lost 4 bases. CDR1 and CDR2 from the germline V gene are SNHLY and FYNNEI. The CDR3 sequence: CASSWDRAGTGELFF. The CDR3 DNA sequence: TGTGCCAGCAGTTGGGACAGGGCAGGCACCGGGGAGCTGTTTTTT.

This chain uses TRBV6-2 or TRBV6-3 with TRBJ2-5; D might be TRBD1 (5 bases). This CDR3 is built from 14 residues. Germline V gives CDR1 MNHEY, CDR2 SVGEGT. V was pared by 6 bases and J by 5 bases, with 16 bases between. CDR3 amino acids: CASSLRTGLETQYF. DNA for the CDR3: TGTGCCAGCAGCCTAAGAACAGGTCTGGAGACCCAGTACTTC.

This clonotype has at least ten counts. The chain is built from TRBV11-3 and TRBJ2-2; 7 nucleotides align to TRBD2. The CDR3 spans 16 residues. V was clipped by 0 bases and J by 4 bases; unmatched bases: 5. Germline V CDR1 and CDR2: SGHNT, YENEEA. CDR3 in DNA: TGTGCCAGCAGCTTAGATAGCGGGTCCTTCACCGGGGAGCTGTTTTTT. Translating it yields CASSLDSGSFTGELFF.

The table lists this clonotype with many counts. The gene calls are TRBV20-1 and TRBJ2-3; TRBD2 is a possible D gene (6 bases). From germline, CDR1 is DFQATT and CDR2 SNEGSKA (reference sequence). The V end was cut by 0 bases, the J end by 0 bases, with 10 bases between. CDR3 length: 15 residues. The CDR3 loop reads CSARDPGTSTDTQYF. Written as DNA, the CDR3 is TGCAGTGCTAGAGATCCTGGGACTAGCACAGATACGCAGTATTTT.

This clonotype was observed a handful of times. This rearrangement joins TRBV20-1 to TRBJ2-1; 9 positions match TRBD2. From germline, CDR1 is DFQATT and CDR2 SNEGSKA (reference sequence). Trimming cost V 1 base and J 4 bases; bases outside gene matches: 17. CDR3 size: 19 residues. The CDR3 here is CSARGSPTGTSRPYNEQFF. In DNA form, the CDR3 reads TGCAGTGCTAGAGGTTCTCCTACCGGGACTAGCAGACCTTACAATGAGCAGTTCTTC.

A few counts support this clonotype. The rearrangement joins TRBV12-3 or TRBV12-4 to TRBJ2-1; D is possibly TRBD1 or TRBD2 (5 bases each). The CDR3 contains 15 residues. The ends were cut back, 6 bases at V and 6 bases at J, with 18 bases in the middle. CDR3 sequence (DNA): TGTGCCAGCAGCACCGGAGGACATGGGGCCAATGAGCAGTTCTTC. This encodes CASSTGGHGANEQFF.

At least ten counts were recorded for this clonotype. The chain joins TRBV6-5 to TRBJ2-1; possible D gene TRBD1, 6 bases. CDR1 and CDR2 (germline): MNHEY, SVGAGI. The ends were cut back, 0 bases at V and 4 bases at J, with 13 bases in the middle. The CDR3 loop spans 16 amino acids. In DNA, the CDR3 is TGTGCCAGCAGTTACTCGTACAGGGTAGATTACAATGAGCAGTTCTTC. As protein: CASSYSYRVDYNEQFF.

This clonotype was seen many times. The V call is TRBV5-1, the J call TRBJ1-1; D remains unclear. V lost 0 bases and J lost 5, with 8 bases in between. The CDR3 totals 13 residues. Germline CDR1 reads SGHRS; CDR2 reads YFSETQ. As DNA, the CDR3 is TGCGCCAGCAGCTTGGCTTGGGGTACTGAAGCTTTCTTT. Its protein is CASSLAWGTEAFF.

This clonotype was observed many times. V is TRBV20-1 and J is TRBJ1-1; D is perhaps TRBD1 (6 bases). The germline V gene encodes CDR1 DFQATT and CDR2 SNEGSKA (reference sequence). V was cut by 6 bases and J by 3 bases, with 8 bases left in between. CDR3 length: 11 residues. CDR3 sequence reads: CSATGHTEAFF. CDR3 DNA: TGCAGTGCCACAGGGCACACTGAAGCTTTCTTT.

This rearrangement joins TRBV5-6 to TRBJ2-4; 7 nucleotides match TRBD1. This CDR3 comprises 14 residues. J was trimmed by 9 bases and V by 4 bases; bases with no gene match: 10. Germline V lookup: CDR1 SGHDT, CDR2 YYEEEE. CDR3: CASSRQRGLTIQYF. DNA of the CDR3: TGTGCCAGCAGCAGGCAAAGGGGGCTGACCATTCAGTACTTC. Together with reference TRBV5-6 and TRBJ2-4, the CDR3 gives the full variable domain: DAGVTQSPTHLIKTRGQQVTLRCSPKSGHDTVSWYQQALGQGPQFIFQYYEEEERQRGNFPDRFSGHQFPNYSSELNVNALLLGDSALYLCASSRQRGLTIQYFGAGTRLSVL.

About this clonotype: A junction boundary mismatches the germline segment, possibly from a read error. The rearrangement uses TRBV7-9 and TRBJ2-1; D ambiguous. This CDR3 spans 16 amino acids. Germline V gene data show CDR1 as SEHNR and CDR2 as FQNEAQ (reference sequence). The CDR3 here is CASSLTVRSSYNEQLF. As DNA, the CDR3 is TGTGCCAGCAGCTTAACGGTGCGGAGCTCCTACAATGAGCAGTTATTC.

V usage is TRBV15 and J usage is TRBJ2-7; D unclear. V lost 0 bases, J lost 7 bases, and 16 bases lay in between. This CDR3 comprises 15 residues. Looked up from germline, CDR1 is LNHNV and CDR2 is YYDKDF (reference sequence). CDR3 in DNA: TGTGCCACCAGCAGAGATCGGGCCCCGCTCTGGGAGCAGTACTTC. Translating it yields CATSRDRAPLWEQYF. The complete variable domain, with remaining parts taken from reference TRBV15 and TRBJ2-7, reads DAMVIQNPRYQVTQFGKPVTLSCSQTLNHNVMYWYQQKSSQAPKLLFHYYDKDFNNEADTPDNFQSRRPNTSFCFLDIRSPGLGDTAMYLCATSRDRAPLWEQYFGPGTRLTVT.

This clonotype was detected only a few times. The rearrangement uses TRBV29-1 and TRBJ1-1; D gene ambiguous. Per the germline V gene, CDR1 is SQVTM and CDR2 is ANQGSEA. V was pared by 0 bases and J by 3 bases, with 8 bases between. CDR3 length equals 13 residues. In nucleotides, the CDR3 is TGCAGCGTTGAAGATAAGTCTTACACTGAAGCTTTCTTT. It specifies CSVEDKSYTEAFF.

V gene TRBV7-2 combines with J gene TRBJ2-2, with a tentative D call TRBD2 (6 bases). V was clipped by 5 bases and J by 1 base, with 11 bases between them. The CDR3 extends over 15 amino acids. Germline assignment: CDR1 SGHTA and CDR2 FQGNSA. The CDR3 DNA reads as TGTGCCAGCAGCCAGGGACTGATGAACACCGGGGAGCTGTTTTTT. This translates into CASSQGLMNTGELFF.

This clonotype was picked up a small number of times. The gene calls are TRBV7-8 and TRBJ1-6; 9 bases fit TRBD1. CDR3 size: 17 residues. Germline V gene data show CDR1 as SGHVS and CDR2 as FQNEAQ. With V trimmed by 5 bases and J by 2 bases, 7 bases remained unmatched. In DNA form, the CDR3 reads TGTGCCAGCAGCACCGGACAGGGGATAACCTATAATTCACCCCTCCACTTT. It is translated as CASSTGQGITYNSPLHF. Variable domain in full (rest from reference TRBV7-8 and TRBJ1-6): GAGVSQSPRYKVAKRGQDVALRCDPISGHVSLFWYQQALGQGPEFLTYFQNEAQLDKSGLPSDRFFAERPEGSVSTLKIQRTQQEDSAVYLCASSTGQGITYNSPLHFGNGTRLTVT.

The CDR3 is CATSRSPSHNEQFF. CDR3 sequence (DNA): TGTGCCACCAGCCGCAGTCCTAGCCACAATGAGCAGTTCTTC. V gene TRBV24-1 combines with J gene TRBJ2-1; possible D gene TRBD2, 5 bases. The V end lost 7 bases, the J end lost 5 bases, and 14 bases lay between the germline ends. This CDR3 comprises 14 residues. The germline CDR1 and CDR2 sequences are KGHDR and SFDVKD.

The gene calls are TRBV29-1 and TRBJ2-5; D unresolved. The CDR3 is 11 amino acids. The germline V gene has CDR1 SQVTM and CDR2 ANQGSEA. Trimming removed 4 bases from V and 2 bases from J, with 5 bases in between. This CDR3 is CSVGTQETQYF. CDR3 in DNA: TGCAGCGTTGGTACTCAAGAGACCCAGTACTTC.

This clonotype was seen ten or more times. The chain is built from TRBV5-6 and TRBJ2-7, with 10 positions matching TRBD1. Germline V CDR1 and CDR2: SGHDT, YYEEEE. Trimming at V came to 3 bases and at J to 5 bases, leaving 5 bases not matched to a gene. The CDR3 extends over 14 amino acids. The CDR3 region is CASSWGQGFDEQYF. CDR3 in DNA: TGTGCCAGCAGCTGGGGACAGGGGTTCGACGAGCAGTACTTC.

This chain joins TRBV6-2 or TRBV6-3 and TRBJ2-5; D gene ambiguous. Trimming left V 0 bases short and J 0 bases short, with 8 bases between. The CDR3 extends over 15 amino acids. The germline gives CDR1 MNHEY, CDR2 SVGEGT. Here the CDR3 reads CASSYSGTYQETQYF. The CDR3 DNA reads as TGTGCCAGCAGTTACTCCGGTACCTACCAAGAGACCCAGTACTTC.

This chain joins TRBV5-4 and TRBJ2-5; 9 bases fit TRBD2. This CDR3 comprises 14 residues. Germline V gives CDR1 SGHNT, CDR2 YYREEE (reference sequence). After removal of 4 bases from V and 4 bases from J, the junction contained 5 bases not matched to a gene. Here the CDR3 DNA reads TGTGCCAGCAGCCCAAGAGCGGGGGGAGAGACCCAGTACTTC. It translates to CASSPRAGGETQYF.

This clonotype showed up many times. The J gene is TRBJ2-7, the V gene TRBV27, with D perhaps being TRBD1 or TRBD2 (5 bases each). Germline lookup yields CDR1 MNHEY and CDR2 SMNVEV (reference sequence). There are 21 residues in the CDR3. Trimming cost V 1 base and J 3 bases, with 31 bases left between them. The CDR3 is CASSLYTFGRRGQQGLYEQYF. In nucleotides, the CDR3 is TGTGCCAGCAGTTTATATACATTCGGAAGAAGGGGCCAGCAAGGACTCTACGAGCAGTACTTC.

This clonotype has only a few counts. The chain recombines TRBV21-1 with TRBJ2-7; TRBD2, the table's D call, was not compared with the DNA. TRBV21-1 constitutes a pseudogene. CDR3 length equals 14 residues. The CDR3 region is CASSKDRSPPEQYF. In DNA, the CDR3 is TGTGCCAGCAGCAAAGATAGGTCCCCCCCGGAGCAGTACTTC.

In this sample, this clonotype turned up many times. The chain is built from TRBV12-3 or TRBV12-4 and TRBJ2-1, with TRBD2 matching over 8 bases. The CDR3 spans 15 residues. Trimming cost V 7 bases and J 8 bases; bases outside gene matches: 13. The CDR3 DNA reads as TGTGCCAGCAACTCCAAGGGACTAGGATACGATGAGCAGTTCTTC. Its translation: CASNSKGLGYDEQFF.

The chain joins TRBV5-1 to TRBJ2-1; 11 bases align to TRBD2. The germline CDR1 and CDR2 sequences are SGHRS and YFSETQ. The CDR3 has 15 amino acids. Losses at the gene ends were 1 base for V and 8 bases for J; bases not matched to a gene: 5. The CDR3: CASSLILAGVDEQFF. Here the CDR3 DNA reads TGCGCCAGCAGCTTGATACTAGCGGGAGTGGATGAGCAGTTCTTC. Drawing the rest from reference TRBV5-1 and TRBJ2-1, the complete variable domain is KAGVTQTPRYLIKTRGQQVTLSCSPISGHRSVSWYQQTPGQGLQFLFEYFSETQRNKGNFPGRFSGRQFSNSRSEMNVSTLELGDSALYLCASSLILAGVDEQFFGPGTRLTVL.

This clonotype was observed a few times. The V call is TRBV6-5, the J call TRBJ2-7; 9 nucleotides align to TRBD1. V lost 3 bases and J lost 0; bases outside the gene matches: 6. This CDR3 has 16 residues. Germline V gene lookup returns CDR1 MNHEY and CDR2 SVGAGI. Here the CDR3 reads CASSYSPGQGSYEQYF. The CDR3 DNA follows: TGTGCCAGCAGTTATTCGCCGGGACAGGGCTCCTACGAGCAGTACTTC.

The gene calls are TRBV7-9 and TRBJ2-5, with D perhaps TRBD2 (5 bases). The V gene lost 0 bases and the J gene lost 5 bases, with 13 bases spanning the gap. This CDR3 spans 15 amino acids. The V gene's germline CDR1 is SEHNR and CDR2 FQNEAQ (reference sequence). This CDR3 is CASSLATTGWETQYF. In DNA, the CDR3 is TGTGCCAGCAGCTTAGCGACAACGGGGTGGGAGACCCAGTACTTC.